This T cell receptor (beta chain) is drawn from a study of blood T cell repertoires in COVID-19. With V trimmed by 6 bases and J by 5 bases, 5 bases remained unmatched. Germline values: CDR1 MNHEY, CDR2 SVGAGI. The CDR3 is 13 residues long. Sequencing was performed with immunoSEQ multiplex PCR; in TCRdb, only in-frame clones are kept and a portion is missing. The sample has over 150,000 clones, 75% to 80% seen once. The chain has TRBV6-5 and TRBJ2-7, with 9 positions matching TRBD1. The material sequenced was peripheral blood. The TCR sequence derives from an older man with acute or convalescent COVID-19. CDR3 in amino acids: CASRPGQGNEQYF. CDR3 in DNA: TGTGCCAGCAGACCGGGACAGGGTAACGAGCAGTACTTC.